This T cell receptor beta chain came from a study of cytomegalovirus exposure and HLA in healthy donors. General study points: A prior analysis recorded that most TCR beta V segments were productive about 87% or about 30% of the time.

Amplification used 60 Vbeta primers and 13 Jbeta primers. Sequencing used immunoSEQ multiplex PCR; TCRdb keeps in-frame clones, though not all of them. Among 100,000 or so clones listed, about 80% were seen once. CDR3 length: 12 amino acids. Trimming took off 4 bases at V and 0 bases at J, with 4 bases between the two ends. The germline V gene has CDR1 SQVTM and CDR2 ANQGSEA. Of note for this clone: Its specificity is not known. The same CDR3 arises from other DNA sequences in this sample as well.

The sequencing sample was made of PBMCs. The sequence was obtained from a man under 40 in good health and CMV-seropositive. V usage is TRBV29-1 and J usage is TRBJ1-3, with D unresolved. CDR3 residues: CSVAVSGNTIYF. The CDR3 DNA is TGCAGCGTTGCGGTCTCTGGAAACACCATATATTTT.